This T cell receptor beta chain was sequenced for a study of cytomegalovirus exposure and HLA in healthy donors. The PCR used 60 Vbeta and 13 Jbeta primers. The protocol was immunoSEQ multiplex PCR, while the TCRdb copy is restricted to in-frame clones and leaves out a portion. Here the sample spans 160,000 or so clones, roughly four fifths being singletons. The ends lost 5 bases at V and 6 bases at J; junction bases unmatched: 3. CDR1 is MNHEY and CDR2 is SVGAGI in the germline V gene. The CDR3 has 15 amino acids. Study-level points and caveats: Productive rates of about 87% or about 30% were seen for most TCR beta V segments in an earlier analysis.

Remarks on this clone: Its target is unknown.

The V call is TRBV6-5, the J call TRBJ2-2; 13 bases align to TRBD2. The sequencing sample was made of PBMCs. This sequence originates from a woman between 35 and 50 years old in good health and CMV-seronegative. The CDR3 is CASSGTSGIAGELFF. The CDR3 region has the DNA TGTGCCAGCAGTGGGACTAGCGGGATTGCCGGGGAGCTGTTTTTT.